The 16 T cell receptor beta chains listed next were all sequenced from one sample in a study of T cell clones after liver transplantation. The table came from immunoSEQ multiplex PCR; TCRdb's copy has only in-frame clones and leaves some out. The sample has about 68,000 clones, around 92% seen once; the top ten hold 0.98%. Material: CD4+ T cells from blood, obtained approximately 26 months after liver transplant. All receptors come from a human patient who received a liver transplant. Some of the T cells may derive from the graft donor.

The chain links TRBV19 to TRBJ2-1; 8 bases line up with TRBD1. CDR1 and CDR2 (germline): LNHDA, SQIVND (reference sequence). V gave up 10 bases and J gave up 8 bases; unmatched junction bases: 7. There are 12 residues in the CDR3. CDR3 in amino acids: CATSSRGHEQFF. In DNA, the CDR3 is TGTGCCACCAGTTCCAGGGGGCATGAGCAGTTCTTC. Supplemented by reference TRBV19 and TRBJ2-1, the full variable domain reads DGGITQSPKYLFRKEGQNVTLSCEQNLNHDAMYWYRQDPGQGLRLIYYSQIVNDFQKGDIAEGYSVSREKKESFPLTVTSAQKNPTAFYLCATSSRGHEQFFGPGTRLTVL.

J is TRBJ2-7 and V is TRBV5-1; no firm D call. Between the trimmed V and J ends, which lost 0 bases and 2 bases, there was a span of 3 bases. The CDR3 spans 12 residues. CDR1 and CDR2 (germline): SGHRS, YFSETQ. In DNA, the CDR3 is TGCGCCAGCAGCTTGGTTGCCTACGAGCAGTACTTC. Protein: CASSLVAYEQYF.

J is TRBJ1-5 and V is TRBV27; the D is unclear. CDR3 length: 17 residues. Germline CDR1 is MNHEY and CDR2 is SMNVEV (reference sequence). Trimming took 3 bases from V and 5 from J, leaving 20 bases between them. The CDR3 DNA reads TGTGCCAGCAGTTTGCAGCCGGGTCCCCTTTTAGATCAGCCCCAGCATTTT. Its protein is CASSLQPGPLLDQPQHF.

The chain joins TRBV2 to TRBJ2-3; 9 nucleotides align to TRBD2. The CDR3 contains 15 residues. Per germline, CDR1 SNHLY and CDR2 FYNNEI. The ends lost 4 bases at V and 4 bases at J; junction bases unmatched: 6. The CDR3 loop reads CASSGAGGASDTQYF. The DNA of the CDR3 is TGTGCCAGCAGTGGGGCGGGAGGGGCTTCAGATACGCAGTATTTT.

The chain has TRBV29-1 and TRBJ2-1, with TRBD2 matching 7 bases. V dropped 7 bases and J dropped 1; count of bases not matched to a gene: 7. CDR3 length equals 14 residues. Germline CDR1 is SQVTM and CDR2 is ANQGSEA. The CDR3: CSATKRDSYNEQFF. The CDR3 DNA follows: TGCAGCGCGACAAAGCGGGATTCCTACAATGAGCAGTTCTTC.

The chain couples TRBV2 to TRBJ2-1, with 11 bases that match TRBD2. With V trimmed by 6 bases and J by 2 bases, 3 bases remained unmatched. Germline loops: CDR1 SNHLY, CDR2 FYNNEI. This CDR3 spans 15 amino acids. Here the CDR3 reads CASRKGLAAYNEQFF. CDR3 DNA sequence: TGTGCCAGCAGAAAGGGACTAGCGGCCTACAATGAGCAGTTCTTC. The entire variable domain, with the rest obtained from reference TRBV2 and TRBJ2-1, is as follows: EPEVTQTPSHQVTQMGQEVILRCVPISNHLYFYWYRQILGQKVEFLVSFYNNEISEKSEIFDDQFSVERPDGSNFTLKIRSTKLEDSAMYFCASRKGLAAYNEQFFGPGTRLTVL.

This sequence joins TRBV6-9 and TRBJ2-5; D not resolved. The DNA end is a closer match to TRBJ2-7, so the J assignment may be wrong. The CDR3 consists of 12 residues. CDR1 and CDR2 (germline): MNHGY, SVAAGI. CDR3 nucleotides: TGTGCCAACCACGCGGTGGAATACGAGCAGTACTTC. Protein: CANHAVEYEQYF.

The genes are TRBV7-2 and TRBJ2-2; TRBD2 might be the D (5 bases). The CDR3 is 15 amino acids. CDR1 and CDR2 (germline): SGHTA, FQGNSA. V lost 4 bases and J lost 0, with 9 bases in between. CDR3 bases: TGTGCCAGCAGCTCAGCCGGGACGAACACCGGGGAGCTGTTTTTT. Translated: CASSSAGTNTGELFF.

This sequence joins TRBV6-5 and TRBJ2-1; a possible D gene is TRBD2 (6 bases). The CDR3 is 16 amino acids. Looked up from germline, CDR1 is MNHEY and CDR2 is SVGAGI. V dropped 2 bases and J dropped 3 bases, with 14 bases sitting between them. CDR3 sequence reads: CASSYRGSGSYNEQFF. The DNA of the CDR3 is TGTGCCAGCAGTTACCGGGGGTCAGGGAGCTACAATGAGCAGTTCTTC.

The chain employs TRBV5-1 and TRBJ2-5, with D hard to call. CDR3 size: 13 residues. Germline V gives CDR1 SGHRS, CDR2 YFSETQ. Trimming left V 2 bases short and J 2 bases short, with 7 bases between. CDR3 sequence (DNA): TGCGCCAGCAGCTTTGGGGTTCAAGAGACCCAGTACTTC. The encoded protein is CASSFGVQETQYF.

V usage is TRBV28 and J usage is TRBJ1-5; maybe TRBD1 (6 bases). The CDR3 is 15 amino acids. V lost 6 bases and J lost 1, with 13 bases in between. Per germline, CDR1 MDHEN and CDR2 SYDVKM. This CDR3 is CASRRAGASNQPQHF. The DNA of the CDR3 is TGTGCCAGCAGGCGGGCAGGGGCGAGCAATCAGCCCCAGCATTTT.

The V gene is TRBV21-1, the J gene TRBJ2-5; the D call TRBD1 from the table was never checked on the DNA. TRBV21-1 is noted as a pseudogene. CDR3 length equals 16 residues. Written as DNA, the CDR3 is TGTGCCAGCAGCATCGATAATGGGGGCCGGGAAGAGACCCAGTACTTC. Its translation is CASSIDNGGREETQYF.

This clone was found a few times. J is TRBJ1-2 and V is TRBV10-3; D remains ambiguous. V gave up 7 bases and J gave up 7 bases, with 13 bases separating them. Looked up from germline, CDR1 is ENHRY and CDR2 is SYGVKD. The CDR3 is made up of 12 amino acids. CDR3 DNA sequence: TGTGCCATCAACCGAGATTTAACTGGCTACACCTTC. Encoded protein: CAINRDLTGYTF.

The chain has TRBV11-2 and TRBJ1-2, with TRBD1 identical over 8 bases. The CDR3 extends over 13 amino acids. The V gene's germline CDR1 is SGHAT and CDR2 FQNNGV. V shed 4 bases, J shed 7 bases, and the junction held 5 bases outside the gene matches. CDR3 sequence (DNA): TGTGCCAGCAGCTCAGACAGGGGAGGTGGCTACACCTTC. It encodes CASSSDRGGGYTF. Together with reference TRBV11-2 and TRBJ1-2, the CDR3 gives the full variable domain: EAGVAQSPRYKIIEKRQSVAFWCNPISGHATLYWYQQILGQGPKLLIQFQNNGVVDDSQLPKDRFSAERLKGVDSTLKIQPAKLEDSAVYLCASSSDRGGGYTFGSGTRLTVV.

V usage is TRBV28 and J usage is TRBJ1-5, with 8 nucleotides matching TRBD1. This CDR3 contains 17 residues. The V and J ends lost 7 bases and 0 bases, in that order; junction bases with no gene match: 11. Germline lookup yields CDR1 MDHEN and CDR2 SYDVKM. CDR3 sequence: CASTSHRGANSNQPQHF. CDR3 coding DNA: TGTGCCAGCACCTCGCACAGGGGGGCGAATAGCAATCAGCCCCAGCATTTT.

This chain links TRBV27 with TRBJ2-3, with D hard to call. V shed 0 bases and J shed 0 bases, with 4 bases lying between them. Germline-derived CDR1 and CDR2 are MNHEY and SMNVEV (reference sequence). The CDR3 is 14 amino acids. Here the CDR3 DNA reads TGTGCCAGCAGTTTATCAGTTAGCACAGATACGCAGTATTTT. This codes for CASSLSVSTDTQYF.